Below, one T cell receptor (beta chain) is given with its context. The antigen is undetermined. This specimen belongs to a study of T cell responses to AZD1222 COVID-19 vaccine. Study conclusions and caveats: Spike-wide coverage was observed for vaccine-associated CD4 TCRs, with dominant responses at 160-218 and 743-854. Clonal diversity may have been underestimated, and the donors were mostly white British, with more females than males.

This CDR3 is built from 13 residues. Trimming removed 7 bases at V and 6 bases at J, with 12 bases between. Germline CDR1 is WSHSY and CDR2 is SAAADI. Libraries were prepared by immunoSEQ multiplex PCR; TCRdb keeps only in-frame clonotypes and omits some of them. The sample consists of about 100,000 clones, 92% of them appearing once. The material was peripheral blood, obtained on day 0 of AZD1222 vaccination. This clonotype was sampled from an adult in good health. This chain connects TRBV10-2 to TRBJ2-2, with D possibly matching TRBD2 (6 bases). For the CDR3, the DNA is TGCGCCAGCACCTATGGGGAGGCCGGGGAGCTGTTTTTT. Its protein product is CASTYGEAGELFF.